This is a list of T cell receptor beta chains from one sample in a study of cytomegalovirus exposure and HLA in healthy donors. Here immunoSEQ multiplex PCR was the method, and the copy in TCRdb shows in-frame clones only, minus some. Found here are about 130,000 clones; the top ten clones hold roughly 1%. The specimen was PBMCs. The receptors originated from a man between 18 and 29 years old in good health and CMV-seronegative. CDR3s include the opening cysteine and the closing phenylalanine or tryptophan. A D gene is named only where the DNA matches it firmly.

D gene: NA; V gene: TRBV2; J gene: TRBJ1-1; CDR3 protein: CASSDNRVAEAFF; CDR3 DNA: TGTGCCAGCAGTGATAACAGGGTAGCTGAAGCTTTCTTT
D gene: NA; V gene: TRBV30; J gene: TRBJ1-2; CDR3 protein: CAWSQNRALNYGYTF; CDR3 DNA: TGTGCCTGGAGTCAAAACAGGGCTTTAAACTATGGCTACACCTTC
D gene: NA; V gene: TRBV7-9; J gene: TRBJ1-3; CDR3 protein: CASSLVAGRNTIYF; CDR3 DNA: TGTGCCAGCAGCTTAGTAGCAGGGCGAAACACCATATATTTT
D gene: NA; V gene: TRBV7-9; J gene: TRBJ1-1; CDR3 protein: CASSLMPERTEAFF; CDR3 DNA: TGTGCCAGCAGCTTAATGCCCGAACGGACTGAAGCTTTCTTT
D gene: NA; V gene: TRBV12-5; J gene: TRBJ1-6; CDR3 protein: CASGLVLRGRVNSPLHF; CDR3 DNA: TGTGCTAGTGGTTTGGTACTTAGGGGCAGGGTTAATTCACCCCTCCACTTT
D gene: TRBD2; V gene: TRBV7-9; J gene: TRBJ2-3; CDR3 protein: CASSLGGEGESTDTQYF; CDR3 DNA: TGTGCCAGCAGCTTAGGCGGGGAGGGAGAAAGCACAGATACGCAGTATTTT
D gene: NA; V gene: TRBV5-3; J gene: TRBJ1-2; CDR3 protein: CARSLLRTGVYGYTF; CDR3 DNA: TGTGCCAGAAGTCTCCTTCGGACTGGGGTCTATGGCTACACCTTC
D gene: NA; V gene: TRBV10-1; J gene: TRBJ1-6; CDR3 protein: CASSEGNYSPLHF; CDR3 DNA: TGCGCCAGCAGTGAGGGCAATTATTCACCCCTCCACTTT
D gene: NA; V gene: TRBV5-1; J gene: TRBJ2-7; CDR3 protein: CASSLTAGTYEQYF; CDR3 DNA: TGCGCCAGCAGCTTGACAGCAGGGACCTACGAGCAGTACTTC
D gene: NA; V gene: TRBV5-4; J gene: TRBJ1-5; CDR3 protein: CASSLWEMDQPQHF; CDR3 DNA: TGTGCCAGCAGCTTGTGGGAGATGGATCAGCCCCAGCATTTT
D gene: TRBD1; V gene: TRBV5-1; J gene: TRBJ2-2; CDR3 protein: CASSLGTANTGELFF; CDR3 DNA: TGCGCCAGCAGCTTAGGGACAGCTAACACCGGGGAGCTGTTTTTT
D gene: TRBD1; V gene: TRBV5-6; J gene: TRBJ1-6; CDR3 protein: CASSWFGTGVDSPLHF; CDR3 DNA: TGTGCCAGCAGCTGGTTTGGGACAGGGGTTGATTCACCCCTCCACTTT
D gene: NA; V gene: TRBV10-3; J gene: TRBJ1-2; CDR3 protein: CAISETTRELYGYTF; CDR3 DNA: TGTGCCATCAGTGAGACAACAAGGGAGCTTTATGGCTACACCTTC
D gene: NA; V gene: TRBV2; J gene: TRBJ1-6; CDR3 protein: CASSARGSGSPLHF; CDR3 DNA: TGTGCCAGCAGCGCCCGGGGGTCGGGCTCACCCCTCCACTTT
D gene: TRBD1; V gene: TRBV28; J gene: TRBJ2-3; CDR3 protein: CASSLTGGRGTDTQYF; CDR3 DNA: TGTGCCAGCAGTTTGACAGGGGGACGGGGCACAGATACGCAGTATTTT
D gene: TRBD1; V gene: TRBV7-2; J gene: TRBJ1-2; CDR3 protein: CASSSGTDFYGYTF; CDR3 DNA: TGTGCCAGCAGCTCCGGGACAGACTTCTATGGCTACACCTTC
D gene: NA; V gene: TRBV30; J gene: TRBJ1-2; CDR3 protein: CAWSYQANYGYTF; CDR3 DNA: TGTGCCTGGAGTTATCAGGCTAACTATGGCTACACCTTC
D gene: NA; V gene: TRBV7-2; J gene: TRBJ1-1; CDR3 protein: CASSFHSNTEAFF; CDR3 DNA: TGTGCCAGCAGCTTCCACTCGAACACTGAAGCTTTCTTT
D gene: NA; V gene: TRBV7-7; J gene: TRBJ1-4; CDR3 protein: CASSQFRHGGPNEKLFF; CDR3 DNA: TGTGCCAGCAGCCAATTCCGTCACGGGGGGCCTAATGAAAAACTGTTTTTT
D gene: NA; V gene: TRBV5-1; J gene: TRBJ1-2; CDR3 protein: CASSSRGQTIANYGYTF; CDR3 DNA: TGCGCCAGCAGCTCAAGAGGACAGACGATAGCTAACTATGGCTACACCTTC
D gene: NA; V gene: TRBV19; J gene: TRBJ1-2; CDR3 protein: CASSIRAKNGYTF; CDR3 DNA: TGTGCCAGTAGTATTCGCGCCAAAAATGGCTACACCTTC
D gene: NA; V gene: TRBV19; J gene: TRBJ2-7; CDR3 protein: CASSIPGSTTYEQYF; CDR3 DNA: TGTGCCAGTAGTATACCCGGGTCCACGACCTACGAGCAGTACTTC
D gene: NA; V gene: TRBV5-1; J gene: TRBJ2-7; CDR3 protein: CASSLTPGLLSYEQYF; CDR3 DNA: TGCGCCAGCAGCTTGACCCCGGGACTGCTCTCCTACGAGCAGTACTTC
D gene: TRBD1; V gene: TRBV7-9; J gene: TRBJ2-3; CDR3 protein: CASRQPRTGRSTDTQYF; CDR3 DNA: TGTGCCAGCAGACAACCTCGGACAGGGAGAAGTACAGATACGCAGTATTTT
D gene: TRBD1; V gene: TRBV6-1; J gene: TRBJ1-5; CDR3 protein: CASSEAIGQGGQPQHF; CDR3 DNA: TGTGCCAGCAGTGAAGCGATCGGACAGGGTGGCCAGCCCCAGCATTTT
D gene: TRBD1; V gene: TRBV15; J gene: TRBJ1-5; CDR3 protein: CATSRVYGTGGRKPQHF; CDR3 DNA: TGTGCCACCAGCAGAGTATACGGGACAGGGGGAAGGAAGCCCCAGCATTTT
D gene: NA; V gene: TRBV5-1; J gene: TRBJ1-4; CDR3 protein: CASSLAGVLNEKLFF; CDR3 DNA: TGCGCCAGCAGCTTGGCCGGGGTCCTCAATGAAAAACTGTTTTTT
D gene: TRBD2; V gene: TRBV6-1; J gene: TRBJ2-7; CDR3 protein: CASSDSGTIFYEQYF; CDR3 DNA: TGTGCCAGCAGTGACTCCGGGACTATCTTCTACGAGCAGTACTTC
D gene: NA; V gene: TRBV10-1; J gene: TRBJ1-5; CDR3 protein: CASSDRGINQPQHF; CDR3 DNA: TGCGCCAGCAGTGACAGGGGCATCAATCAGCCCCAGCATTTT
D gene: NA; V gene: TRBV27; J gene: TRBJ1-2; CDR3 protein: CASRPGVRRWGYTF; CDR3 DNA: TGTGCCAGCAGGCCGGGGGTGCGGCGTTGGGGCTACACCTTC
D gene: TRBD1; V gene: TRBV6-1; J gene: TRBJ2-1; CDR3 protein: CASNGRDRGSEQFF; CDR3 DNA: TGTGCCAGCAACGGCCGGGACAGGGGGAGTGAGCAGTTCTTC
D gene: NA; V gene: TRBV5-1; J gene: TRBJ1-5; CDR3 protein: CASSRKKDRPRGIDNQPQHF; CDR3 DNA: TGCGCCAGCAGCCGAAAGAAAGACAGGCCCCGGGGAATAGACAATCAGCCCCAGCATTTT
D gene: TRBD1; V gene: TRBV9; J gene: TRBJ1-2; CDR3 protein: CASSGGPNNRGYNGYTF; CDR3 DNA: TGTGCCAGCAGCGGAGGCCCCAACAACAGGGGCTACAATGGCTACACCTTC
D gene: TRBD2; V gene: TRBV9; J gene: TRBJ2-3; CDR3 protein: CASSVADGGGVRGTDTQYF; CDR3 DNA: TGTGCCAGCAGCGTAGCTGACGGCGGGGGGGTAAGGGGCACAGATACGCAGTATTTT
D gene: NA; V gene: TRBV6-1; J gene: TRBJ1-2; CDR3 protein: CASSEWTVDYGYTF; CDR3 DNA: TGTGCCAGCAGTGAGTGGACAGTTGACTATGGCTACACCTTC
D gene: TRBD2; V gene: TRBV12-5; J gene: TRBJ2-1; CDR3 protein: CASGLTPTSSNEQFF; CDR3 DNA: TGTGCTAGTGGTTTAACACCGACTAGCAGCAATGAGCAGTTCTTC
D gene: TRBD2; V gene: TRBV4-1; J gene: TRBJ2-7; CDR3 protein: CASSQEGSSGSYEQYF; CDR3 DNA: TGCGCCAGCAGCCAAGAGGGGTCTAGCGGTTCCTACGAGCAGTACTTC
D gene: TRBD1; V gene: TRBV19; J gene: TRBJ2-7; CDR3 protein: CASSLLPGQGLHEQYF; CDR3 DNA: TGTGCCAGTAGTCTACTACCGGGACAGGGGTTGCACGAGCAGTACTTC
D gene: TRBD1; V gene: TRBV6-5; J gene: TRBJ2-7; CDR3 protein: CASRTGTEIYEQYF; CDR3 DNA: TGTGCCAGCAGGACCGGGACAGAGATCTACGAGCAGTACTTC
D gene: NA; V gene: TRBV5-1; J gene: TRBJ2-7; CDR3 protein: CASSLSWGGTYEQYF; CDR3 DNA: TGCGCCAGCAGCTTGTCCTGGGGCGGGACCTACGAGCAGTACTTC
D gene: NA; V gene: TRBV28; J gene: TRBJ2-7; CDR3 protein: CASSSRGRASYEQYF; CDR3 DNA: TGTGCCAGCAGTAGCCGGGGAAGGGCATCCTACGAGCAGTACTTC
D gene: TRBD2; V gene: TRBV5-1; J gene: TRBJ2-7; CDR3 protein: CASSSWATSGGVYEQYF; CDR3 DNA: TGCGCCAGCAGCAGCTGGGCTACTAGCGGGGGCGTTTACGAGCAGTACTTC
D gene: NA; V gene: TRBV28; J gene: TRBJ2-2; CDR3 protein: CASSLVKRGTSRAGELFF; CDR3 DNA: TGTGCCAGCAGTTTAGTGAAACGAGGGACTTCCCGGGCCGGGGAGCTGTTTTTT
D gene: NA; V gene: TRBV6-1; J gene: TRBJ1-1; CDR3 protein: CASKRATEAFF; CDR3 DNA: TGTGCCAGCAAGAGGGCAACTGAAGCTTTCTTT
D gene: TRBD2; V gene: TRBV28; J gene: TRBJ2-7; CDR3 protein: CASSSGGGHSLFYEQYF; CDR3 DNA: TGTGCCAGCAGTTCCGGGGGGGGCCACTCACTATTCTACGAGCAGTACTTC
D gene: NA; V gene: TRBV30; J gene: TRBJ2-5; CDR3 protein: CAWSVSPEMGEQYF; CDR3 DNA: TGTGCCTGGAGTGTAAGTCCTGAAATGGGAGAGCAGTACTTC
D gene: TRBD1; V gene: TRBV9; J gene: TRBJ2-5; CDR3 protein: CASSGGQGGETQYF; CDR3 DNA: TGTGCCAGCAGCGGGGGACAGGGAGGTGAGACCCAGTACTTC
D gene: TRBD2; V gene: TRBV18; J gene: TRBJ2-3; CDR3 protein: CASSPLAGGYTDTQYF; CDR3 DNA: TGTGCCAGCTCACCACTTGCGGGGGGCTACACAGATACGCAGTATTTT
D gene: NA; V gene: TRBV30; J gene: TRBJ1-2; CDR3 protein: CAWTQPAGNYGYTF; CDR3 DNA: TGTGCCTGGACCCAGCCCGCAGGGAACTATGGCTACACCTTC
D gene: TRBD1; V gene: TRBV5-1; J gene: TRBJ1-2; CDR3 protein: CASSREGAHNYGYTF; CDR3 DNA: TGCGCCAGCAGCCGGGAGGGGGCGCATAACTATGGCTACACCTTC
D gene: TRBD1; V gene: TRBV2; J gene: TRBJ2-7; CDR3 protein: CASSATGGGYEQYF; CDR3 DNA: TGTGCCAGCAGTGCCACAGGGGGCGGTTACGAGCAGTACTTC
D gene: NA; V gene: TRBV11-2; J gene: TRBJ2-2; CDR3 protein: CASSLDRTGELFF; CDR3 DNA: TGTGCCAGCAGCTTAGATCGGACCGGGGAGCTGTTTTTT
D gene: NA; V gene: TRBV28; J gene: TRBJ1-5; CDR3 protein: CASSLEGGDNQPQHF; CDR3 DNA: TGTGCCAGCAGTTTAGAGGGCGGGGACAATCAGCCCCAGCATTTT
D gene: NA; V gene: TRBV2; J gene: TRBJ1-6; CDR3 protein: CASRSSGSYNSPLHF; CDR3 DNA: TGTGCCAGCAGGAGTTCCGGCTCCTATAATTCACCCCTCCACTTT